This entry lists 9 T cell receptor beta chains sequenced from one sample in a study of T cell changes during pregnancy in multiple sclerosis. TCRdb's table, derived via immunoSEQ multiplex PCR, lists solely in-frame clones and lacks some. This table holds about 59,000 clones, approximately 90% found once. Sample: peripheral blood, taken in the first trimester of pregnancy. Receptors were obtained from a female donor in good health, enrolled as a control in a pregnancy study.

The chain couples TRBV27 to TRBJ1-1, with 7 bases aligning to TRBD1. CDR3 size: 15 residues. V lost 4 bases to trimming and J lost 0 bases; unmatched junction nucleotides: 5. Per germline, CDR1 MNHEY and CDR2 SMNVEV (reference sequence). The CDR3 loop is CASSYNRGLNTEAFF. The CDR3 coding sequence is TGTGCCAGCAGTTACAACAGGGGTCTGAACACTGAAGCTTTCTTT.

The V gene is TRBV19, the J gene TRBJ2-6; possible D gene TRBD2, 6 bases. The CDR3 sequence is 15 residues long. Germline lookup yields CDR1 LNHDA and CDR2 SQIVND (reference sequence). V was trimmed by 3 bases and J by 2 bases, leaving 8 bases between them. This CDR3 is CASSIWGAGANVLTF. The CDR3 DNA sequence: TGTGCCAGTAGTATTTGGGGGGCTGGGGCCAACGTCCTGACTTTC.

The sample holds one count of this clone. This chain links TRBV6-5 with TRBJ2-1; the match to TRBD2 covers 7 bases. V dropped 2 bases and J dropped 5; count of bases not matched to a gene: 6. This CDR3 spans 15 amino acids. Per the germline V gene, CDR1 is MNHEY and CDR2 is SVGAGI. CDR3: CASSYIPSGNNEQFF. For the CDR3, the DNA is TGTGCCAGCAGTTACATCCCTAGCGGAAACAATGAGCAGTTCTTC.

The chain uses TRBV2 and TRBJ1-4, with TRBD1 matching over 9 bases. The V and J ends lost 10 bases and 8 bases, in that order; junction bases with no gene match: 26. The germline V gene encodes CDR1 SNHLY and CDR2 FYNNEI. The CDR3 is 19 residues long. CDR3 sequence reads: CATDVDRDREFVGREKLFF. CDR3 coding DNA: TGTGCCACCGACGTCGACCGGGACAGGGAATTCGTGGGTCGCGAAAAACTGTTTTTT.

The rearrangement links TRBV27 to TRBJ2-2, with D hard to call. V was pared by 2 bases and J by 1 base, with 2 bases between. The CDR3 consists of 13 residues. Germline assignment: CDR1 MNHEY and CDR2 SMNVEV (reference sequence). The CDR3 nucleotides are TGTGCCAGCAGTTTACTGAACACCGGGGAGCTGTTTTTT. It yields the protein CASSLLNTGELFF.

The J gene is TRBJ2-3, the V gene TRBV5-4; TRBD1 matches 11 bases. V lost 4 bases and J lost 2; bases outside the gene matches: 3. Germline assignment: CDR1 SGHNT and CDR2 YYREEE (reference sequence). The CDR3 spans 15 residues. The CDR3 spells CASSQDRGPTDTQYF. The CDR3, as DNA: TGTGCCAGCAGCCAGGACAGGGGGCCCACAGATACGCAGTATTTT.

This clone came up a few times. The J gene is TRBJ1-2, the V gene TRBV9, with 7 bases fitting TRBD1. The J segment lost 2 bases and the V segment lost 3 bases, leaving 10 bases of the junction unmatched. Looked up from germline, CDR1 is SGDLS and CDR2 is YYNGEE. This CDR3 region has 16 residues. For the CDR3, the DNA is TGTGCCAGCAGCGCACTCGAAACAGGGGCCAACTATGGCTACACCTTC. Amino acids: CASSALETGANYGYTF.

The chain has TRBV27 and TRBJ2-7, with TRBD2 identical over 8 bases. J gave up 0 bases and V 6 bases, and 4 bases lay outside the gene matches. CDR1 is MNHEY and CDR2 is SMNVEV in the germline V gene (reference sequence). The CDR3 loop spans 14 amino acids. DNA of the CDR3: TGTGCCAGCAGGACAGCGGGGGCCTCCTACGAGCAGTACTTC. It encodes CASRTAGASYEQYF.

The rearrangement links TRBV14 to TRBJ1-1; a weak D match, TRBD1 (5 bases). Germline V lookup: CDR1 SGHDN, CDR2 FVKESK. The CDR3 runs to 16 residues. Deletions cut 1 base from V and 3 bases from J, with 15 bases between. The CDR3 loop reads CASSQGWLGPYTEAFF. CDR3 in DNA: TGTGCCAGCAGCCAAGGTTGGCTGGGGCCCTACACTGAAGCTTTCTTT. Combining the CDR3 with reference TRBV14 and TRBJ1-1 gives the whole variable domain EAGVTQFPSHSVIEKGQTVTLRCDPISGHDNLYWYRRVMGKEIKFLLHFVKESKQDESGMPNNRFLAERTGGTYSTLKVQPAELEDSGVYFCASSQGWLGPYTEAFFGQGTRLTVV.